These 10 T cell receptor beta chains share one sample of origin, sequenced in a study of shared clonotypes between healthy human individuals. The data were produced by immunoSEQ multiplex PCR, yet TCRdb's version contains in-frame clones alone and is incomplete. The data contain some 1.1 million clones, 60% to 80% of them seen just once; the ten biggest clones take up over 0.8%. Sequenced sample: memory CD4+ T cells from PBMCs. Subset specified: CD45RA-negative fraction. All receptors come from a man between 18 and 29 years old in good health. Some clones in this sample may be carry-over from other donors' samples.

This rearrangement joins TRBV5-4 to TRBJ2-6; no clear D. The CDR3 runs to 15 residues. V lost 3 bases to trimming and J lost 1 base, with 8 bases between them. CDR1 and CDR2 from the germline V gene are SGHNT and YYREEE (reference sequence). CDR3 sequence (DNA): TGTGCCAGCAGCTCCCCTGGATCTGGGGCCAACGTCCTGACTTTC. Amino acid sequence: CASSSPGSGANVLTF. Variable domain in full (rest from reference TRBV5-4 and TRBJ2-6): ETGVTQSPTHLIKTRGQQVTLRCSSQSGHNTVSWYQQALGQGPQFIFQYYREEENGRGNFPPRFSGLQFPNYSSELNVNALELDDSALYLCASSSPGSGANVLTFGAGSRLTVL.

The chain joins TRBV7-6 to TRBJ1-2; D is possibly TRBD1 (5 bases). CDR3 length: 14 residues. Trimming shortened V by 5 bases and J by 8 bases, and 18 bases separated the two germline ends. The germline gives CDR1 SGHVS, CDR2 FNYEAQ. CDR3 DNA: TGTGCCAGCAGCGCCGGGACCGCCCGCCGGGGCTACACCTTC. It specifies CASSAGTARRGYTF.

The chain links TRBV7-2 to TRBJ1-5; D perhaps matches TRBD1 (5 bases). CDR1 and CDR2 from the germline V gene are SGHTA and FQGNSA. With 1 base removed from V and 6 bases from J, the gap between germline ends came to 7 bases. The CDR3 is 13 amino acids. The CDR3: CASSLERGQPQHF. CDR3 in DNA: TGTGCCAGCAGCTTAGAGAGGGGTCAGCCCCAGCATTTT.

With respect to this clone: Other DNA sequences from this sample encode an identical CDR3 as well. The CDR3 sequence: CASSPSANQPQHF. The DNA of the CDR3 is TGTGCCAGCTCACCATCAGCGAATCAGCCCCAGCATTTT. V gene TRBV18 combines with J gene TRBJ1-5, with D unresolved. This CDR3 contains 13 residues. Trimming left V 2 bases short and J 4 bases short, with 6 bases between. Germline loops: CDR1 KGHSH, CDR2 LQKENI.

This chain uses TRBV5-8 with TRBJ1-2; perhaps TRBD1 as D (5 bases). V was pared by 4 bases and J by 4 bases, with 17 bases between. Germline V gene sequence: CDR1 SGHTS, CDR2 YDEGEE. The CDR3 is 15 residues long. The CDR3 nucleotides read TGTGCCAGCAGCCTCGGACAAGAGACAGTCTATGGCTACACCTTC. Translating gives CASSLGQETVYGYTF. The whole variable domain, filled in from reference TRBV5-8 and TRBJ1-2, reads EAGVTQSPTHLIKTRGQQATLRCSPISGHTSVYWYQQALGLGLQFLLWYDEGEERNRGNFPPRFSGRQFPNYSSELNVNALELEDSALYLCASSLGQETVYGYTFGSGTRLTVV.

The J gene is TRBJ2-7, the V gene TRBV11-3; D is perhaps TRBD2 (6 bases). Per the germline V gene, CDR1 is SGHNT and CDR2 is YENEEA. The V end was cut by 7 bases, the J end by 4 bases, with 20 bases between. This CDR3 contains 15 residues. In nucleotides, the CDR3 is TGTGCCAGCACCCCAACGGGGGTTGGATTATACGAGCAGTACTTC. It yields the protein CASTPTGVGLYEQYF.

In this sample, this clone turned up a few times. The rearrangement joins TRBV25-1 to TRBJ2-1; D gene ambiguous. Germline assignment: CDR1 MGHDK and CDR2 SYGVNS. The CDR3 has 14 amino acids. V was pared by 6 bases and J by 1 base, with 10 bases between. The CDR3 loop is CASRQYSSYNEQFF. CDR3 nucleotide sequence: TGTGCCAGCAGACAGTATTCGTCCTACAATGAGCAGTTCTTC.

This sequence joins TRBV6-6 and TRBJ1-1; tentative D call: TRBD1 (5 bases). Germline CDR1 reads MNHNY; CDR2 reads SVGAGI (reference sequence). This CDR3 has 15 amino acids. The germline V and J ends were trimmed by 6 bases and 1 base, with 15 bases remaining between them. CDR3: CASSRLGQRNTEAFF. The CDR3, as DNA: TGTGCCAGCAGCCGCCTGGGGCAGAGGAACACTGAAGCTTTCTTT.

This clone was counted a single time. The chain recombines TRBV11-1 with TRBJ1-1; no clear D. Trimming removed 2 bases at V and 0 bases at J, with 7 bases between. The CDR3 has 14 residues. The germline CDR1 and CDR2 sequences are SGHAT and FQDESV (reference sequence). The chain's CDR3 is CASSLTAMNTEAFF. As DNA, the CDR3 is TGTGCCAGCAGCTTAACAGCCATGAACACTGAAGCTTTCTTT.

The sample holds one count of this clone. J is TRBJ2-5 and V is TRBV15; 14 bases fit TRBD2. V was clipped by 3 bases and J by 13 bases; unmatched bases: 7. The CDR3 is 14 residues long. Germline assignment: CDR1 LNHNV and CDR2 YYDKDF (reference sequence). The CDR3 loop is CATSRGLAGDVPYF. CDR3 sequence (DNA): TGTGCCACCAGCAGGGGACTAGCGGGAGACGTGCCGTACTTC.